These 24 T cell receptor beta chains share one sample of origin, sequenced in a study of blood T cell repertoires in COVID-19 (TCRdb year 2020). The library relied on the immunoSEQ multiplex PCR assay. What TCRdb holds here is the immuneACCESS table cut down to in-frame rearrangements. Part of the clones is not present; checked against another copy, under half of the missing clones reflect an unresolved V gene, and the others are unexplained. The sample has hundreds of thousands of clones on record, approximately 90% of them singletons. Over 1.3% of the sample belongs to the ten largest clones. Source material: peripheral blood. The receptors stem from a woman in her 30s with active or convalescent COVID-19.

The rearrangement links TRBV6-2 or TRBV6-3 to TRBJ2-5, with D tentatively TRBD1 or TRBD2 (6 bases each). The germline CDR1 and CDR2 sequences are MNHEY and SVGEGT. Trimming stripped 6 bases from V and 9 bases from J, with 14 bases between. CDR3 length: 12 residues. The CDR3 spells CASSRGLEAQYF. In nucleotides, the CDR3 is TGTGCCAGCAGCCGGGGGCTGGAGGCCCAGTACTTC.

The sample holds one count of this clone. This chain uses TRBV6-5 with TRBJ1-1; 9 nucleotides match TRBD1. CDR1 and CDR2 from the germline V gene are MNHEY and SVGAGI. The J segment lost 4 bases and the V segment lost 5 bases, leaving 8 bases of the junction unmatched. The CDR3 has 15 residues. The CDR3 DNA reads as TGTGCCAGCAGTACCGGGACAGGGTGGACCACTGAAGCTTTCTTT. This codes for CASSTGTGWTTEAFF.

V and J are TRBV7-2 and TRBJ1-6; D is possibly TRBD1 (5 bases). Germline V CDR1 and CDR2: SGHTA, FQGNSA. V lost 5 bases and J 7 bases, leaving 15 bases between the germline ends. This CDR3 has 15 residues. In nucleotides, the CDR3 is TGTGCCAGCAGCCCTAAGCAGGGATCGAATTCACCCCTCCACTTT. Protein product: CASSPKQGSNSPLHF.

The V gene is TRBV7-2, the J gene TRBJ1-2; no firm D call. Germline CDR1 SGHTA, CDR2 FQGNSA. The CDR3 extends over 14 amino acids. Trimming removed 3 bases at V and 1 base at J, with 9 bases between. The CDR3 sequence: CASSFGIFNYGYTF. CDR3 DNA: TGTGCCAGCAGCTTCGGTATATTTAACTATGGCTACACCTTC.

This sequence joins TRBV7-2 and TRBJ2-5; the match to TRBD2 covers 8 bases. The CDR3 loop spans 15 amino acids. Unmatched junction bases numbered 3, after V lost 1 base and J lost 2 bases. Germline CDR1 and CDR2: SGHTA and FQGNSA. The CDR3: CASSLGGGGQETQYF. The CDR3, as DNA: TGTGCCAGCAGCTTAGGAGGCGGGGGGCAAGAGACCCAGTACTTC.

The chain carries TRBV19 and TRBJ1-1; 8 bases fit TRBD1. CDR3 length: 15 amino acids. The germline CDR1 and CDR2 sequences are LNHDA and SQIVND (reference sequence). The J segment lost 1 base and the V segment lost 3 bases, leaving 4 bases of the junction unmatched. CDR3 sequence: CASSITGGQNTEAFF. CDR3 coding DNA: TGTGCCAGTAGTATTACAGGGGGGCAGAACACTGAAGCTTTCTTT.

The CDR3 here is CASSRTASSYEQYF. The CDR3 DNA sequence: TGTGCCAGCAGCCGGACAGCCAGCTCCTACGAGCAGTACTTC. The chain has TRBV6-5 and TRBJ2-7, with D perhaps TRBD1 (6 bases). Per germline, CDR1 MNHEY and CDR2 SVGAGI. CDR3 length: 14 residues. Trimming removed 6 bases at V and 0 bases at J, with 12 bases between.

The V gene is TRBV24-1, the J gene TRBJ1-6; possibly TRBD1 for D (6 bases). The CDR3 has 15 amino acids. The germline V gene encodes CDR1 KGHDR and CDR2 SFDVKD. With 4 bases removed from V and 7 bases from J, the gap between germline ends came to 13 bases. CDR3 sequence: CATSDLTGTNSPLHF. CDR3 sequence (DNA): TGTGCCACCAGTGACTTAACAGGGACCAATTCACCCCTCCACTTT.

DNA for the CDR3: TGTGCCAGCAGACGACAGGATTCGAACTATGGCTACACCTTC. Its translation is CASRRQDSNYGYTF. This chain joins TRBV6-5 and TRBJ1-2, with D possibly matching TRBD1 (6 bases). The CDR3 length is 14 residues. CDR1 MNHEY and CDR2 SVGAGI come from the germline V gene. Deletions cut 6 bases from V and 2 bases from J, with 13 bases between.

This clone was picked up a small number of times. The V call is TRBV15, the J call TRBJ2-7; maybe TRBD1 (5 bases). Per the germline V gene, CDR1 is LNHNV and CDR2 is YYDKDF (reference sequence). The CDR3 has 14 amino acids. V shed 3 bases and J shed 3 bases, with 12 bases lying between them. For the CDR3, the DNA is TGTGCCACCAGCAGGGGGCCGTCGGGCTACGAGCAGTACTTC. Translated, it gives CATSRGPSGYEQYF. The whole variable domain, filled in from reference TRBV15 and TRBJ2-7, reads DAMVIQNPRYQVTQFGKPVTLSCSQTLNHNVMYWYQQKSSQAPKLLFHYYDKDFNNEADTPDNFQSRRPNTSFCFLDIRSPGLGDTAMYLCATSRGPSGYEQYFGPGTRLTVT.

The chain links TRBV3-1 (or the pseudogene TRBV3-2) to TRBJ1-2; TRBD1 matches 7 bases. Germline V gives CDR1 LGHDT, CDR2 YNNKEL (reference sequence). Trimming cost V 0 bases and J 7 bases; bases outside gene matches: 5. This CDR3 has 14 amino acids. CDR3 sequence reads: CASSQDRGRSGYTF. Written as DNA, the CDR3 is TGTGCCAGCAGCCAAGACAGGGGGAGGAGTGGCTACACCTTC.

The V and J genes are TRBV6-5 and TRBJ1-2; no clear D gene. The CDR3 length is 16 residues. CDR1 and CDR2 (germline): MNHEY, SVGAGI. Trimming stripped 1 base from V and 1 base from J, with 13 bases between. As DNA, the CDR3 is TGTGCCAGCAGTTACTTCCTTCCCGGGAGTAACTATGGCTACACCTTC. Encoded protein: CASSYFLPGSNYGYTF.

The chain combines TRBV5-1 with TRBJ1-6; the D is unclear. Trimming pared 0 bases from V and 10 bases from J, leaving 8 bases between. The CDR3 is 13 amino acids. CDR1 SGHRS and CDR2 YFSETQ come from the germline V gene. The CDR3 bases are TGCGCCAGCAGCTTGGAGGGAGAATCACCCCTCCACTTT. This encodes CASSLEGESPLHF.

CDR3 in amino acids: CAWSRLAYNEQFF. CDR3 sequence (DNA): TGTGCCTGGAGTCGGCTAGCTTACAATGAGCAGTTCTTC. V gene TRBV30 combines with J gene TRBJ2-1; possibly TRBD2 for D (5 bases). CDR3 length: 13 residues. Trimming pared 2 bases from V and 4 bases from J, leaving 9 bases between. Looked up from germline, CDR1 is GTSNPN and CDR2 is SVGIG (reference sequence).

This clone was detected once. This sequence joins TRBV10-3 and TRBJ2-1, with D possibly TRBD2 on 6 matching bases. The CDR3 length is 13 residues. Germline assignment: CDR1 ENHRY and CDR2 SYGVKD. The ends were cut back, 4 bases at V and 8 bases at J, with 12 bases in the middle. This chain's CDR3 is CAISGLPGDEQFF. The CDR3 DNA is TGTGCCATCAGTGGGCTACCGGGAGATGAGCAGTTCTTC.

This chain connects TRBV28 to TRBJ1-1, with D possibly matching TRBD1 (6 bases). This CDR3 has 15 amino acids. From germline, CDR1 is MDHEN and CDR2 SYDVKM. Between the trimmed V and J ends, which lost 4 bases and 3 bases, there was a span of 15 bases. This chain's CDR3 is CASSSFITGYTEAFF. In nucleotides, the CDR3 is TGTGCCAGCAGTTCTTTTATCACAGGGTACACTGAAGCTTTCTTT.

In this sample, this clone turned up a few times. The V call is TRBV28, the J call TRBJ1-2; D is uncertain. Per the germline V gene, CDR1 is MDHEN and CDR2 is SYDVKM. The CDR3 has 12 residues. V lost 4 bases, J lost 4 bases, and 7 bases lay in between. The CDR3 reads CASSSSGYGYTF. The DNA for the CDR3 is TGTGCCAGCAGTTCCAGTGGCTATGGCTACACCTTC.

The chain is built from TRBV24-1 and TRBJ1-5, with D hard to call. Germline V lookup: CDR1 KGHDR, CDR2 SFDVKD. This CDR3 has 19 residues. V was cut by 0 bases and J by 2 bases, with 19 bases left in between. The CDR3 region is CATSDLQVHHRGGNQPQHF. Written as DNA, the CDR3 is TGTGCCACCAGTGATTTGCAAGTACACCACCGGGGAGGCAATCAGCCCCAGCATTTT.

This chain uses TRBV5-6 with TRBJ1-6; D is unclear. The CDR3 has 13 amino acids. The V gene's germline CDR1 is SGHDT and CDR2 YYEEEE. V was shortened by 0 bases and J by 9 bases, with 7 bases between the two germline ends. CDR3 sequence reads: CASSLVGVSPLHF. Written as DNA, the CDR3 is TGTGCCAGCAGCTTGGTCGGGGTTTCACCCCTCCACTTT.

This chain uses TRBV3-1 (or the pseudogene TRBV3-2) with TRBJ1-2; maybe TRBD1 (6 bases). CDR3 length equals 14 residues. Trimming took off 4 bases at V and 0 bases at J, with 9 bases between the two ends. CDR1 and CDR2 (germline): LGHDT, YNNKEL (reference sequence). The CDR3 here is CASSRTETNYGYTF. CDR3 coding DNA: TGTGCCAGCAGCCGGACAGAGACTAACTATGGCTACACCTTC.

V usage is TRBV4-1 and J usage is TRBJ2-7, with D possibly being TRBD2 (5 bases). Trimming stripped 3 bases from V and 3 bases from J, with 15 bases between. The CDR3 totals 15 residues. CDR1 is MGHRA and CDR2 is YSYEKL in the germline V gene. In DNA, the CDR3 is TGCGCCAGCAGCCACCTGGTTAGTGGACTCTACGAGCAGTACTTC. Encoded protein: CASSHLVSGLYEQYF.

The J gene is TRBJ1-5, the V gene TRBV19; a weak D match, TRBD1 (6 bases). Germline V gene sequence: CDR1 LNHDA, CDR2 SQIVND (reference sequence). Trimming left V 7 bases short and J 2 bases short, with 12 bases between. The CDR3 length is 14 residues. The CDR3 is CASTSGDRNQPQHF. The CDR3, as DNA: TGTGCCAGTACGTCAGGGGATCGCAATCAGCCCCAGCATTTT.

This chain connects TRBV2 to TRBJ2-3; D uncertain. The CDR3 sequence is 13 residues long. The germline V and J ends were trimmed by 0 bases and 5 bases, with 6 bases remaining between them. The germline gives CDR1 SNHLY, CDR2 FYNNEI. The CDR3 sequence is CASSEAPRDTQYF. CDR3 sequence (DNA): TGTGCCAGCAGTGAAGCCCCTAGAGATACGCAGTATTTT.

Written as DNA, the CDR3 is TGTGCCAGCAGATCCGCGGGGGCTGGTAATCAGCCCCAGCATTTT. This gives the protein CASRSAGAGNQPQHF. This sequence joins TRBV7-8 and TRBJ1-5; TRBD1 is a possible D gene (6 bases). Germline V gives CDR1 SGHVS, CDR2 FQNEAQ. Trimming shortened V by 6 bases and J by 4 bases, and 16 bases separated the two germline ends. The CDR3 totals 15 residues. Using reference TRBV7-8 and TRBJ1-5 for the parts outside the CDR3, the full variable domain is GAGVSQSPRYKVAKRGQDVALRCDPISGHVSLFWYQQALGQGPEFLTYFQNEAQLDKSGLPSDRFFAERPEGSVSTLKIQRTQQEDSAVYLCASRSAGAGNQPQHFGDGTRLSIL.